This T cell receptor beta chain was sequenced for a study of T cells expressing NK-cell markers. Study at large: Eight donors were sequenced, seven testing HCMV-seropositive and one testing seronegative. General study findings and limits: It is unclear if expanded NKG2C-expressing clones target HCMV antigens.

Germline assignment: CDR1 DFQATT and CDR2 SNEGSKA (reference sequence). The CDR3 spans 18 residues. UMI-tagged 5'RACE template switching yielded the TCR beta cDNA. TCRdb re-called the 5' RACE reads and catalogs CDR3 proteins one per entry, DNA excluded. There are 200,000 to 300,000 distinct CDR3 sequences in the sample, with 0.39% held by the top ten. Note on this clonotype: Its antigen is currently unknown.

The receptor was isolated from a man younger than 35 in good health. Input material: blood T cells: a sorted CD56 or NKG2C T cell subset, CD4+ or CD8+ T cells, or bulk PBMC T cells (not recorded which). The J gene is TRBJ2-4, the V gene TRBV20-1; TCRdb picks TRBD2, but there is no DNA to check that call. This CDR3 reads CSAERWVSIPVAKNIQYF.